This T cell receptor (beta chain) was profiled in a study of shared clonotypes between healthy human individuals. Study-level information: The study drew on a couple of women and three men aged 18 to 49 as donors.

The germline CDR1 and CDR2 sequences are KGHSH and LQKENI. The V and J ends lost 1 base and 1 base respectively, with 10 bases between them. This CDR3 has 16 amino acids. As concerns this clone: Its antigen remains unknown.

Sequenced by immunoSEQ multiplex PCR; TCRdb stores in-frame clones only, minus some. The sample consists of some 470,000 clones, 76% of them appearing once. Points from the study as a whole: Blood was the sole source, and tissue repertoires probably differ.

The chain joins TRBV18 to TRBJ2-2, with a possible D match to TRBD1 (6 bases). Sequencing used PBMCs. The clonotype originates from a woman between 35 and 50 years old in good health. Some clones in this sample may be carry-over from other donors' samples. CDR3 nucleotides: TGTGCCAGCTCACCACGGACAGAGATGAACACCGGGGAGCTGTTTTTT. It specifies CASSPRTEMNTGELFF. Combining the CDR3 with reference TRBV18 and TRBJ2-2 gives the whole variable domain NAGVMQNPRHLVRRRGQEARLRCSPMKGHSHVYWYRQLPEEGLKFMVYLQKENIIDESGMPKERFSAEFPKEGPSILRIQQVVRGDSAAYFCASSPRTEMNTGELFFGEGSRLTVL.